Below, 18 T cell receptor beta chains from the same sample are listed, as sequenced in a study of blood T cell repertoires in COVID-19. Generated by immunoSEQ multiplex PCR, the TCRdb table keeps only in-frame clones and is missing some. The sample has 93,000 or so clones, roughly 80% seen once. Sequenced material: peripheral blood. These TCRs come from a human donor in a cohort sampled during active COVID-19.

V is TRBV27 and J is TRBJ1-5; D is possibly TRBD1 (5 bases). Germline V CDR1 and CDR2: MNHEY, SMNVEV (reference sequence). This CDR3 is built from 14 residues. V lost 6 bases and J 0 bases, leaving 9 bases between the germline ends. The chain's CDR3 is CASSEQDSNQPQHF. DNA of the CDR3: TGTGCCAGCAGCGAACAGGATAGCAATCAGCCCCAGCATTTT.

V usage is TRBV20-1 and J usage is TRBJ2-7; D is possibly TRBD1 (6 bases). CDR3 length equals 11 residues. V was cut by 6 bases and J by 6 bases, with 12 bases left in between. Germline assignment: CDR1 DFQATT and CDR2 SNEGSKA (reference sequence). The CDR3 bases are TGCAGTGCCTACAGGGCGGGCGAGCAGTACTTC. Translation gives CSAYRAGEQYF.

The chain uses TRBV29-1 and TRBJ1-1; D is uncertain. CDR1 is SQVTM, CDR2 ANQGSEA, per germline. V was trimmed by 2 bases and J by 0 bases, leaving 13 bases between them. The CDR3 covers 15 residues. The CDR3 region has the DNA TGCAGCGTTGAAAAATTGTTCAAATTGAACACTGAAGCTTTCTTT. Its protein product is CSVEKLFKLNTEAFF.

The gene calls are TRBV2 and TRBJ2-5, with a possible D match to TRBD2 (6 bases). CDR3 length: 15 residues. Germline V CDR1 and CDR2: SNHLY, FYNNEI. V dropped 5 bases and J dropped 5 bases, with 18 bases sitting between them. This CDR3 reads CASSSLSSGQETQYF. The CDR3, as DNA: TGTGCCAGCAGTTCTTTATCCAGCGGGCAGGAGACCCAGTACTTC. Looking up the rest from reference TRBV2 and TRBJ2-5 gives the full variable domain: EPEVTQTPSHQVTQMGQEVILRCVPISNHLYFYWYRQILGQKVEFLVSFYNNEISEKSEIFDDQFSVERPDGSNFTLKIRSTKLEDSAMYFCASSSLSSGQETQYFGPGTRLLVL.

This chain uses TRBV6-5 with TRBJ1-2, with 9 bases identical to TRBD1. V dropped 4 bases and J dropped 3; count of bases not matched to a gene: 6. CDR3 length equals 15 residues. Germline CDR1 and CDR2: MNHEY and SVGAGI. The DNA for the CDR3 is TGTGCCAGCAGTTCCCCCGGGACAGGGTACTATGGCTACACCTTC. This gives the protein CASSSPGTGYYGYTF.

This chain links TRBV5-1 with TRBJ1-6; tentatively, D is TRBD1 (5 bases). CDR3 size: 13 residues. Trimming took 4 bases from V and 8 from J, leaving 10 bases between them. Germline V gene data show CDR1 as SGHRS and CDR2 as YFSETQ. The CDR3 DNA sequence: TGCGCCAGCAGCGGGCAGGGATATTCACCCCTCCACTTT. Amino acids: CASSGQGYSPLHF.

This sequence joins TRBV27 and TRBJ1-5; D is possibly TRBD1 (5 bases). CDR3 length: 18 residues. Trimming shortened V by 5 bases and J by 2 bases, and 22 bases separated the two germline ends. Germline loops: CDR1 MNHEY, CDR2 SMNVEV (reference sequence). This CDR3 reads CASSPTPGGSIGNQPQHF. The DNA of the CDR3 is TGTGCCAGCAGTCCTACCCCGGGGGGGTCCATAGGCAATCAGCCCCAGCATTTT.

This clone was found a few times. V usage is TRBV7-9 and J usage is TRBJ1-6; 7 bases are a match to TRBD1. Trimming at V came to 5 bases and at J to 9 bases, leaving 13 bases not matched to a gene. The CDR3 is made up of 16 amino acids. Germline V gene sequence: CDR1 SEHNR, CDR2 FQNEAQ (reference sequence). CDR3 in amino acids: CASSPDRAGGISPLHF. The CDR3 coding sequence is TGTGCCAGCAGCCCTGATCGCGCAGGGGGGATTTCACCCCTCCACTTT. The whole variable domain, remainder taken from reference TRBV7-9 and TRBJ1-6, is DTGVSQNPRHKITKRGQNVTFRCDPISEHNRLYWYRQTLGQGPEFLTYFQNEAQLEKSRLLSDRFSAERPKGSFSTLEIQRTEQGDSAMYLCASSPDRAGGISPLHFGNGTRLTVT.

V and J are TRBV25-1 and TRBJ1-1; unclear D gene. This CDR3 spans 12 amino acids. Germline V gene data show CDR1 as MGHDK and CDR2 as SYGVNS. Trimming took off 6 bases at V and 8 bases at J, with 13 bases between the two ends. CDR3: CASSFLGREAFF. The DNA of the CDR3 is TGTGCCAGCAGCTTCCTCGGTAGAGAAGCTTTCTTT.

This clone was detected only a few times. The chain recombines TRBV27 with TRBJ2-3, with D possibly TRBD1 on 5 matching bases. V was clipped by 4 bases and J by 6 bases, with 11 bases between them. The CDR3 sequence is 13 residues long. Germline V lookup: CDR1 MNHEY, CDR2 SMNVEV (reference sequence). This CDR3 reads CASSYRSRDTQYF. CDR3 DNA sequence: TGTGCCAGCAGTTACAGGAGTCGCGATACGCAGTATTTT.

The chain recombines TRBV5-1 with TRBJ2-3; 9 bases map to TRBD2. Trimming removed 4 bases from V and 8 bases from J; junction bases left unmatched: 14. Germline CDR1 and CDR2: SGHRS and YFSETQ. The CDR3 runs 16 residues. CDR3 sequence reads: CASSLGAGGGAVTQYF. CDR3 nucleotide sequence: TGCGCCAGCAGCCTCGGAGCGGGCGGGGGGGCCGTTACGCAGTATTTT.

This clone was detected only a few times. The chain employs TRBV25-1 and TRBJ1-1; TRBD1 is a possible D gene (6 bases). The V end was cut by 6 bases, the J end by 5 bases, with 13 bases between. CDR3 length equals 13 residues. The germline V gene has CDR1 MGHDK and CDR2 SYGVNS. The CDR3 DNA follows: TGTGCCAGCAGCTCAGTGGGGGCGACTGAAGCTTTCTTT. This codes for CASSSVGATEAFF.

J is TRBJ1-1 and V is TRBV5-1, with TRBD1 as a possible D gene (6 bases). CDR3 length: 15 residues. CDR1 is SGHRS, CDR2 YFSETQ, per germline. V lost 7 bases and J 1 base, leaving 17 bases between the germline ends. The CDR3 region has the DNA TGCGCCAGCTTCCGCGGACAGCCACCGAACACTGAAGCTTTCTTT. Translated, it gives CASFRGQPPNTEAFF.

V and J are TRBV5-1 and TRBJ1-1, with D tentatively TRBD1 (6 bases). Germline V gene data show CDR1 as SGHRS and CDR2 as YFSETQ. Deletions cut 4 bases from V and 4 bases from J, with 17 bases between. The CDR3 totals 15 residues. CDR3 sequence: CASSRDTGRTTEAFF. CDR3 in DNA: TGCGCCAGCAGCAGGGACACCGGGAGGACCACTGAAGCTTTCTTT.

This chain uses TRBV9 with TRBJ1-5; 7 bases match TRBD1. The germline V gene encodes CDR1 SGDLS and CDR2 YYNGEE. V was pared by 4 bases and J by 4 bases, with 8 bases of the junction left unmatched. The CDR3 totals 15 residues. The CDR3 nucleotides are TGTGCCAGCAGCCCAAGGGACAGTATGAATCAGCCCCAGCATTTT. Its protein is CASSPRDSMNQPQHF.

The genes are TRBV3-1 (or the pseudogene TRBV3-2) and TRBJ2-3; 15 bases are a match to TRBD2. Germline assignment: CDR1 LGHDT and CDR2 YNNKEL (reference sequence). The ends lost 5 bases at V and 0 bases at J; junction bases unmatched: 3. The CDR3 extends over 17 amino acids. The CDR3 is CASSRGLAGGSTDTQYF. The CDR3 coding sequence is TGTGCCAGCAGCAGGGGACTAGCGGGGGGTAGCACAGATACGCAGTATTTT.

This chain connects TRBV5-1 to TRBJ1-3; D ambiguous. V was shortened by 0 bases and J by 0 bases, with 10 bases between the two germline ends. The V gene's germline CDR1 is SGHRS and CDR2 YFSETQ. The length of the CDR3 is 16 residues. The CDR3 DNA is TGCGCCAGCAGCTTGGGCCAGGCGAGCTCTGGAAACACCATATATTTT. As protein: CASSLGQASSGNTIYF. Looking up the rest from reference TRBV5-1 and TRBJ1-3 gives the full variable domain: KAGVTQTPRYLIKTRGQQVTLSCSPISGHRSVSWYQQTPGQGLQFLFEYFSETQRNKGNFPGRFSGRQFSNSRSEMNVSTLELGDSALYLCASSLGQASSGNTIYFGEGSWLTVV.

J is TRBJ2-5 and V is TRBV11-2, with D maybe TRBD2 (6 bases). This CDR3 has 14 amino acids. Germline CDR1 is SGHAT and CDR2 is FQNNGV. V lost 0 bases, J lost 7 bases, and 12 bases lay in between. In DNA form, the CDR3 reads TGTGCCAGCAGCTTAGATCTGGGGCGGGGGACCCAGTACTTC. It codes for CASSLDLGRGTQYF.